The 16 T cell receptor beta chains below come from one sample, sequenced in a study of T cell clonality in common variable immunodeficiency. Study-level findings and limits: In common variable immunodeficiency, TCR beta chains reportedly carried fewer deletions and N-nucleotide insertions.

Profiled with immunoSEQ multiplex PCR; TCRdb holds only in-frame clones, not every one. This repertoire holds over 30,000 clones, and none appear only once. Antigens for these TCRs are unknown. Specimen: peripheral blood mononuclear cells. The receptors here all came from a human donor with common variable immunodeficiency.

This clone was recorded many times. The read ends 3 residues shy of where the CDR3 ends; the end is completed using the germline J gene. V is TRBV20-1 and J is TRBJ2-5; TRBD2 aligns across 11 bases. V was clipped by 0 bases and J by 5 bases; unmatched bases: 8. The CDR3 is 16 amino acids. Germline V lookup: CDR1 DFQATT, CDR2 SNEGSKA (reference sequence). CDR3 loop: CSARDLLAGEWETQYF. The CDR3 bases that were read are TGCAGTGCTAGAGACTTACTAGCGGGAGAGTGGGAGACC.

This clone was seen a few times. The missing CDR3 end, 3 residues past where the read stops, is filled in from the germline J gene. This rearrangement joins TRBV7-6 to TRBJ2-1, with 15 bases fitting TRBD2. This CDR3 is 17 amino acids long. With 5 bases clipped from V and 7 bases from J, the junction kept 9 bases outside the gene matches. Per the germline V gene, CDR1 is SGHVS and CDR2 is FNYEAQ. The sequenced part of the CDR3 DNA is TGTGCCAGCAGCCCTCAACGGACTAGCGGGAGGGAAAATGAG. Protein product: CASSPQRTSGRENE. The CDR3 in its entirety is CASSPQRTSGRENEQFF.

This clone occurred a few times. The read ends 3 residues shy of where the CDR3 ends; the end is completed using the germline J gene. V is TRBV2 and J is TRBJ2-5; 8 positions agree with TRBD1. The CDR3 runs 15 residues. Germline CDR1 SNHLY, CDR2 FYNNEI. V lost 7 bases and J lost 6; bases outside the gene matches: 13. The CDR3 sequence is CASTGDRNSNKTQYF. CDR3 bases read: TGTGCCAGCACTGGGGACAGGAATAGCAATAAGACC.

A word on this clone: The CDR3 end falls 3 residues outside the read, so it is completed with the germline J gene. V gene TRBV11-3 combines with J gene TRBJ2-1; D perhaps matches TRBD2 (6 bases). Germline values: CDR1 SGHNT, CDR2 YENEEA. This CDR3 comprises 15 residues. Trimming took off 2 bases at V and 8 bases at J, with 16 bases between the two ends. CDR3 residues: CASSLNRGGRDEQFF. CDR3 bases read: TGTGCCAGCAGCTTAAATAGGGGAGGTCGGGATGAG.

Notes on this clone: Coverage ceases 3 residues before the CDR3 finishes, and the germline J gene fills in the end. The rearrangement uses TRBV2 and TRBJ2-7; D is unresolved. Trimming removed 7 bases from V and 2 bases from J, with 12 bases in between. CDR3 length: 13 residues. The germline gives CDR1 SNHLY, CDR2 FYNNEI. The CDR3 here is CASKRGATYEQYF. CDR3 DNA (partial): TGTGCCAGCAAGCGTGGTGCTACCTACGAG.

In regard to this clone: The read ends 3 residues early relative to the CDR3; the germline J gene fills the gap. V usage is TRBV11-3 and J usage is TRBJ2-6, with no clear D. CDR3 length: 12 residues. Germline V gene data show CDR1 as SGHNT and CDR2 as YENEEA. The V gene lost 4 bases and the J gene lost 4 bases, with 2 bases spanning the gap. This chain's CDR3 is CASSSGANVLTF. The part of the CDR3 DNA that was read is TGTGCCAGCAGCTCGGGGGCCAACGTC.

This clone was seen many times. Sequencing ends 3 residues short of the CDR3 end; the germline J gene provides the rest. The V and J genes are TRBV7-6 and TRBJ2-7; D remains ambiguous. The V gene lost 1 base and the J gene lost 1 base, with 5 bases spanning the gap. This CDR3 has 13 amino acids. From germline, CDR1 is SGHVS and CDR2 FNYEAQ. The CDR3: CASSLGPSYEQYF. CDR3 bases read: TGTGCCAGCAGCTTAGGTCCATCCTACGAG.

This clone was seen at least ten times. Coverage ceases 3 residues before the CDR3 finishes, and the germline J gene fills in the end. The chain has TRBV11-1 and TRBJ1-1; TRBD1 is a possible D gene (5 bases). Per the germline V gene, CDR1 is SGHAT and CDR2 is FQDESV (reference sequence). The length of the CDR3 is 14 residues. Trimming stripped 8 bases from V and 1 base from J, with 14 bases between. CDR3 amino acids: CASGHPDKNTEAFF. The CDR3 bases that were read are TGTGCCAGCGGACACCCCGACAAGAACACTGAA.

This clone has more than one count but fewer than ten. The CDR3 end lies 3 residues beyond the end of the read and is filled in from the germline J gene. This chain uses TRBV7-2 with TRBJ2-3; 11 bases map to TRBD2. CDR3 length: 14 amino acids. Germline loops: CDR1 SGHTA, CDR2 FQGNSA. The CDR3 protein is CASSLDLAGGAQYF. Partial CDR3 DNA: TGTGCCAGCAGCTTAGATTTAGCGGGAGGGGCG.

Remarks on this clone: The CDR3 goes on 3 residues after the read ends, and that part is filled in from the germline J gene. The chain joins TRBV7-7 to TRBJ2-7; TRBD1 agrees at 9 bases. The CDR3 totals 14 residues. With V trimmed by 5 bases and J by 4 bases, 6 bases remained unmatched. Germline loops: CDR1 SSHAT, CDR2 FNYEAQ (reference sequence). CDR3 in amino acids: CASSPTGTGYEQYF. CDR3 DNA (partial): TGTGCCAGCAGCCCGACCGGGACAGGGTACGAG.

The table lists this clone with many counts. The CDR3 bases that were read are TGTGCCAGCTCGGGACTAGCGGAAACCGGGGAG. Protein sequence: CASSGLAETGE. The whole CDR3 is CASSGLAETGELFF. The chain uses TRBV9 and TRBJ2-2; 11 bases align to TRBD2. The CDR3 end lies 3 residues beyond the end of the read and is filled in from the germline J gene. Germline V gene sequence: CDR1 SGDLS, CDR2 YYNGEE. V shed 7 bases and J 5 bases; nucleotides not matched to a gene: 4. The CDR3 runs to 14 residues.

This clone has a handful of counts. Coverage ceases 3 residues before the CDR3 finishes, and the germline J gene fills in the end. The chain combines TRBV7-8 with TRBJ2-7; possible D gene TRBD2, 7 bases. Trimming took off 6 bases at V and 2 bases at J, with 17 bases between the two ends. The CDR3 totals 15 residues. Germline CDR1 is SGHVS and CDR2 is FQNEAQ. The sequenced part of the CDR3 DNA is TGTGCCAGCAGTTTCACAGGGACTACCACCTACGAG. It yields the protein CASSFTGTTTYE. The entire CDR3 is CASSFTGTTTYEQYF.

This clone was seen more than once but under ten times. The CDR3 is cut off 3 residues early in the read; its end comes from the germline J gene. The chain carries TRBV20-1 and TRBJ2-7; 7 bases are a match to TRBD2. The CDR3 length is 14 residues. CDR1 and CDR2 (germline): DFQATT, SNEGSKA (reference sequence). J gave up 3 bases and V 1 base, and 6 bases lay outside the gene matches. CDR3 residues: CSARGLGGSYEQYF. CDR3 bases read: TGCAGTGCTAGAGGCCTCGGCGGGAGCTACGAG.

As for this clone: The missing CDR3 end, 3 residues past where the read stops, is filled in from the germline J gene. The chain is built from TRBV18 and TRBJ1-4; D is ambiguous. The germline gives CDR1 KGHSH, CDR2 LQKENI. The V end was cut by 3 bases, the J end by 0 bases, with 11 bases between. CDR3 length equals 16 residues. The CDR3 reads CASSPVGVATNEKLFF. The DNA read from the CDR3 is TGTGCCAGCTCACCCGTCGGGGTTGCAACTAATGAAAAA. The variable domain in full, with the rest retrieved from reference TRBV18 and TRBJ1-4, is NAGVMQNPRHLVRRRGQEARLRCSPMKGHSHVYWYRQLPEEGLKFMVYLQKENIIDESGMPKERFSAEFPKEGPSILRIQQVVRGDSAAYFCASSPVGVATNEKLFFGSGTQLSVL.

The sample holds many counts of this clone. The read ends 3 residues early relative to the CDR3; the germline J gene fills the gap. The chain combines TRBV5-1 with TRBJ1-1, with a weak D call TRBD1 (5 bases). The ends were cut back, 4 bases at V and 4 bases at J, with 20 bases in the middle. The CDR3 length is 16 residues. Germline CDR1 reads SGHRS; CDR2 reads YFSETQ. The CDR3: CASSTQPQGEGTEAFF. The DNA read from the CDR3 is TGCGCCAGCAGCACCCAACCGCAGGGAGAGGGCACTGAA.

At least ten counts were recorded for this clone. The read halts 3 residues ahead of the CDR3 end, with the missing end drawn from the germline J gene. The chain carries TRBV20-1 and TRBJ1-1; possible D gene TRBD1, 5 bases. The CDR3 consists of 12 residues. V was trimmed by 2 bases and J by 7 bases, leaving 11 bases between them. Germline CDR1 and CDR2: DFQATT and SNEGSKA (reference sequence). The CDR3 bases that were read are TGCAGTGCTAGACCAGACAGCGATGAA. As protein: CSARPDSDE. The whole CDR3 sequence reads CSARPDSDEAFF.